This is a list of T cell receptor beta chains from one sample in a study of T cell responses to AZD1222 COVID-19 vaccine. Assay used: immunoSEQ multiplex PCR; TCRdb lists only in-frame clones, some missing. The profile shows tens of thousands of clones, 70% to 90% of them singletons. The sample in question was peripheral blood, obtained 28 days after the second AZD1222 dose. Source of these receptors: an adult who received the AZD1222 COVID-19 vaccine. Both conserved end residues are part of each CDR3. D genes are given only for firm matches. Size tells how often a clone was seen (once, few, many) or the class of an expanded clone, and some rows leave it out.

j_gene	d_gene	v_gene	abundance	CDR3nt	CDR3aa
TRBJ1-5	-	TRBV6-4	-	TGTGCCAGCAGTGTGGAGCAAGATCAGCCCCAGCATTTT	CASSVEQDQPQHF
TRBJ1-3	TRBD1	TRBV7-6	-	TGTGCCAGCAGCCCCACCGACAGGGCTGGAAACACCATATATTTT	CASSPTDRAGNTIYF
TRBJ1-1	TRBD1	TRBV18	-	TGTGCCAGCTCAACGAGACAGGGGGATTTGAACACTGAAGCTTTCTTT	CASSTRQGDLNTEAFF
TRBJ2-5	TRBD1	TRBV10-3	once	TGTGCCATCAGGACCGGGACAGACCAAGAGACCCAGTACTTC	CAIRTGTDQETQYF
TRBJ2-7	TRBD1	TRBV7-8	-	TGTGCCAGCAGCTTAGCGTCTCGGACAGGGTCCTACGAGCAGTACTTC	CASSLASRTGSYEQYF
TRBJ1-6	-	TRBV7-9	-	TGTGCCAGCAGCTCCGAGGGTCTGGGTAATTCACCCCTCCACTTT	CASSSEGLGNSPLHF
TRBJ2-3	-	TRBV12-5	-	TGTGCTAGTGGTCTCCTCCCCGCGGGGAGCACAGATACGCAGTATTTT	CASGLLPAGSTDTQYF
TRBJ1-2	-	TRBV7-2	-	TGTGCCAGCAGCCTTATACAGATCGGGGGCTACACCTTC	CASSLIQIGGYTF
TRBJ2-1	-	TRBV7-3	-	TGTGCCAGCAGCTTGGGGGACGAGCAGTTCTTC	CASSLGDEQFF
TRBJ2-7	-	TRBV6-5	-	TGTGCCACCAGGGCAGGACTCAGCTCCTACGAGCAGTACTTC	CATRAGLSSYEQYF
TRBJ2-1	TRBD2	TRBV3-1/TRBV3-2	-	TGTGCCAGCAGCCCGGACTCGGGGGGCTCCTACAATGAGCAGTTCTTC	CASSPDSGGSYNEQFF
TRBJ1-3	TRBD1	TRBV28	-	TGTGCCAGCAGTTCAGGGGGCGTAGGAAACACCATATATTTT	CASSSGGVGNTIYF
TRBJ2-7	-	TRBV7-9	-	TGTGCCAGCAGCTTATCAGGGAGCTCCGAGCAGTACTTC	CASSLSGSSEQYF
TRBJ2-1	-	TRBV5-1	few	TGCGCCAGCAGCTTGAGCTACAATGAGCAGTTCTTC	CASSLSYNEQFF
TRBJ2-1	-	TRBV7-2	-	TGTGCCAGCAGCTTTGCCAGTCCAGGTGAGCAGTTCTTC	CASSFASPGEQFF
TRBJ2-1	-	TRBV21-1	-	TGTGCCAGCAGCACAAGGACTAGCGGGGGAATCAATGAGCAGTTCTTC	CASSTRTSGGINEQFF
TRBJ1-1	-	TRBV19	-	TGTGCCAGTAGTAAAGGGCAGAACACTGAAGCTTTCTTT	CASSKGQNTEAFF
TRBJ1-1	-	TRBV19	-	TGTGCCAGTAGTTTGGGCAGGGGCTCTGAAGCTTTCTTT	CASSLGRGSEAFF
TRBJ1-2	TRBD1	TRBV29-1	-	TGCAGCGTTGGGAGACGGGACAGTAAGACGGGCTACACCTTC	CSVGRRDSKTGYTF
TRBJ2-7	TRBD2	TRBV9	once	TGTGCCAGCAGTCTTAGCGGGAGGGGCTACGAGCAGTACTTC	CASSLSGRGYEQYF
TRBJ1-2	-	TRBV27	-	TGTGCCAGCAGTTTAGGGGGGATCGGGACGGGTGGCTACACCTTC	CASSLGGIGTGGYTF
TRBJ1-1	-	TRBV16	-	TGTGCCAGCAGCCAAGGCCCGACGGTTACTGAAGCTTTCTTT	CASSQGPTVTEAFF
TRBJ1-5	-	TRBV6-6	-	TGTGCCAGCAGACCCGGGACATCCGATCAGCCCCAGCATTTT	CASRPGTSDQPQHF
TRBJ2-4	TRBD1	TRBV6-5	-	TGTGCCAGCAGCACCCAGGGGGTAGGCAAAAACATTCAGTACTTC	CASSTQGVGKNIQYF
TRBJ2-1	TRBD2	TRBV4-1	-	TGCGCCAGCAGCCAAGAGACTAGCGGGACCTACAATGAGCAGTTCTTC	CASSQETSGTYNEQFF
TRBJ2-3	TRBD1	TRBV10-3	-	TGTGCCATCACTGGGACAGGGGGCCCAGATACGCAGTATTTT	CAITGTGGPDTQYF
TRBJ1-1	-	TRBV12-5	once	TGTGCTAGTGCCTGGGGGGGGAGGAACACTGAAGCTTTCTTT	CASAWGGRNTEAFF
TRBJ1-1	-	TRBV30	-	TGTGCCTGGAGTGTACTTTGGGACACTGAAGCTTTCTTT	CAWSVLWDTEAFF
TRBJ2-3	-	TRBV28	-	TGTGCCAGCAGTCGAGCCACAGATACGCAGTATTTT	CASSRATDTQYF
TRBJ1-2	TRBD1	TRBV19	once	TGTGCCAGTACCCCAAAGGGGACAGGGTATGGCTACACCTTC	CASTPKGTGYGYTF
TRBJ2-5	TRBD1	TRBV7-9	once	TGTGCCAGCAGCTTAGCTACGGGACAGGGGGAGACCCAGTACTTC	CASSLATGQGETQYF
TRBJ1-5	-	TRBV7-9	-	TGTGCCAGCAGTGAATTGGGCAATCAGCCCCAGCATTTT	CASSELGNQPQHF
TRBJ1-5	TRBD1	TRBV24-1	-	TGTGCCACCAGTGAGGGGGGACAGGGGCACAATCAGCCCCAGCATTTT	CATSEGGQGHNQPQHF
TRBJ2-7	TRBD2	TRBV3-1/TRBV3-2	once	TGTGCCAGCAGCCAAGGATGGGCAGGTCTAGCGGGGAGCTACGAGCAGTACTTC	CASSQGWAGLAGSYEQYF
TRBJ1-6	-	TRBV19	-	TGTGCCAGTAGTATCCACCAGGGCAATTCACCCCTCCACTTT	CASSIHQGNSPLHF
TRBJ2-7	-	TRBV28	few	TGTGCCAGCAGTCGGAGCATTACAGGGAACGAGCAGTACTTC	CASSRSITGNEQYF
TRBJ2-2	TRBD2	TRBV9	-	TGTGCCAGCAGCGTAGATGCGGGGGAGGGCACCGGGGAGCTGTTTTTT	CASSVDAGEGTGELFF
TRBJ2-3	TRBD1	TRBV5-4	-	TGTGCCAGCAGCCTAGGACAGGGGTTCCCTGATACGCAGTATTTT	CASSLGQGFPDTQYF
TRBJ1-1	-	TRBV5-1	once	TGCGCCAGCAGCTCGGGACGGCGAGACACTGAAGCTTTCTTT	CASSSGRRDTEAFF
TRBJ2-3	-	TRBV5-4	few	TGTGCCAGCAGCCGTGTGACAGATACGCAGTATTTT	CASSRVTDTQYF
TRBJ1-1	-	TRBV6-2/TRBV6-3	once	TGTGCCAGCAGTTATTGGAGCGGAGAAGCTTTCTTT	CASSYWSGEAFF
TRBJ1-2	-	TRBV7-6	-	TGTGCCAGCAGCTTAGAGGCAGGAACTAACTATGGCTACACCTTC	CASSLEAGTNYGYTF
TRBJ1-4	-	TRBV9	-	TGTGCCAGCAGCGTAGCCCCCCGATGGGAAAAACTGTTTTTT	CASSVAPRWEKLFF
TRBJ1-4	TRBD1	TRBV5-1	-	TGCGCCAGCAGCCTGGGGACAGACTCCCGGGGACTGTTTTTT	CASSLGTDSRGLFF
TRBJ2-1	TRBD1	TRBV18	-	TGTGCCAGCTCACCACCGGGGACAGGGTCCCCCTACAATGAGCAGTTCTTC	CASSPPGTGSPYNEQFF
TRBJ1-2	TRBD1	TRBV28	-	TGTGCTACCACTAGGGGGCTGGACTATGGCTACACCTTC	CATTRGLDYGYTF
TRBJ1-3	-	TRBV11-2	once	TGTGCCAGCAGCCCCTCCCAGGGAGCCGGAAACACCATATATTTT	CASSPSQGAGNTIYF